This is a list of T cell receptor beta chains from one sample in a study of T cell responses to AZD1222 COVID-19 vaccine. Data came from immunoSEQ multiplex PCR; TCRdb stores just in-frame clones and leaves some out. Here the sample spans 140,000 to 150,000 clones, around 84% being singletons. Source: peripheral blood, taken 28 days after the second AZD1222 dose. Source of these receptors: an adult who received the AZD1222 COVID-19 vaccine. CDR3s include the opening cysteine and the closing phenylalanine or tryptophan. Each record gives: J gene, clone size, D gene, V gene, CDR3 protein, CDR3 DNA. D genes are given only for firm matches. Rows give clone size only sometimes, using once, few, many, or a class for an expanded clone.

J gene: TRBJ1-6; clone size: once; D gene: .; V gene: TRBV5-4; CDR3 protein: CASSLSYRGSPLHF; CDR3 DNA: TGTGCCAGCAGCTTGTCTTATAGGGGATCACCCCTCCACTTT
J gene: TRBJ2-1; clone size: .; D gene: TRBD1; V gene: TRBV6-1; CDR3 protein: CASSPPDRVNEQFF; CDR3 DNA: TGTGCCAGCAGCCCACCCGACAGGGTCAATGAGCAGTTCTTC
J gene: TRBJ1-3; clone size: .; D gene: .; V gene: TRBV28; CDR3 protein: CASSFAQGNTIYF; CDR3 DNA: TGTGCCAGCAGTTTTGCGCAGGGAAACACCATATATTTT
J gene: TRBJ1-5; clone size: once; D gene: TRBD1; V gene: TRBV2; CDR3 protein: CASSATGDQPQHF; CDR3 DNA: TGTGCCAGCAGTGCCACAGGGGATCAGCCCCAGCATTTT
J gene: TRBJ2-1; clone size: .; D gene: TRBD2; V gene: TRBV18; CDR3 protein: CASSPWTSGQGEQFF; CDR3 DNA: TGTGCCAGCTCACCCTGGACTAGCGGACAAGGTGAGCAGTTCTTC
J gene: TRBJ2-1; clone size: .; D gene: .; V gene: TRBV20-1; CDR3 protein: CSASGYLPHNEQFF; CDR3 DNA: TGCAGTGCTAGTGGGTACCTACCCCACAATGAGCAGTTCTTC
J gene: TRBJ2-7; clone size: .; D gene: TRBD2; V gene: TRBV10-3; CDR3 protein: CAISESPTSGLYYEQYF; CDR3 DNA: TGTGCCATCAGTGAGTCCCCGACTAGCGGGTTATACTACGAGCAGTACTTC
J gene: TRBJ1-1; clone size: .; D gene: .; V gene: TRBV6-6; CDR3 protein: CASSYNGVYTEAFF; CDR3 DNA: TGTGCCAGCAGTTACAATGGGGTTTACACTGAAGCTTTCTTT
J gene: TRBJ1-6; clone size: .; D gene: .; V gene: TRBV11-2; CDR3 protein: CASSLAGARDSPLHF; CDR3 DNA: TGTGCCAGCAGCTTAGCGGGGGCCAGGGATTCACCCCTCCACTTT
J gene: TRBJ2-1; clone size: .; D gene: TRBD2; V gene: TRBV9; CDR3 protein: CASSNQPGLVYNEQFF; CDR3 DNA: TGTGCCAGCAGCAATCAACCGGGACTAGTATACAATGAGCAGTTCTTC
J gene: TRBJ2-7; clone size: .; D gene: .; V gene: TRBV5-6; CDR3 protein: CASSLRTAEQYF; CDR3 DNA: TGTGCCAGCAGCTTGAGGACCGCGGAGCAGTACTTC
J gene: TRBJ1-1; clone size: .; D gene: .; V gene: TRBV28; CDR3 protein: CASSLSSGVGTEAFF; CDR3 DNA: TGTGCCAGCAGTTTATCCTCCGGGGTCGGAACTGAAGCTTTCTTT
J gene: TRBJ2-5; clone size: once; D gene: .; V gene: TRBV27; CDR3 protein: CASSLSGPSFTQYF; CDR3 DNA: TGTGCCAGCAGTTTAAGCGGGCCGTCGTTTACCCAGTACTTC
J gene: TRBJ2-2; clone size: few; D gene: .; V gene: TRBV28; CDR3 protein: CASSLPAGGANTGELFF; CDR3 DNA: TGTGCCAGCAGTTTACCAGCCGGAGGGGCGAACACCGGGGAGCTGTTTTTT
J gene: TRBJ1-1; clone size: .; D gene: TRBD1; V gene: TRBV10-3; CDR3 protein: CAISEGQGGWNTEAFF; CDR3 DNA: TGTGCCATCAGTGAGGGGCAGGGGGGGTGGAACACTGAAGCTTTCTTT
J gene: TRBJ1-2; clone size: .; D gene: TRBD1; V gene: TRBV28; CDR3 protein: CASSFRQGGYTF; CDR3 DNA: TGTGCCAGCAGTTTCCGACAGGGTGGCTACACCTTC
J gene: TRBJ1-6; clone size: .; D gene: TRBD1; V gene: TRBV7-9; CDR3 protein: CASSSTFRDSLNSPLHF; CDR3 DNA: TGTGCCAGCAGCTCAACCTTCCGGGACAGCCTTAATTCACCCCTCCACTTT
J gene: TRBJ1-1; clone size: .; D gene: .; V gene: TRBV4-2; CDR3 protein: CASSQGPSGDTEAFF; CDR3 DNA: TGTGCCAGCAGCCAAGGGCCCTCTGGGGACACTGAAGCTTTCTTT
J gene: TRBJ1-2; clone size: .; D gene: .; V gene: TRBV19; CDR3 protein: CASGPRRINYGYTF; CDR3 DNA: TGTGCCAGCGGCCCCAGGAGGATCAACTATGGCTACACCTTC
J gene: TRBJ2-5; clone size: .; D gene: .; V gene: TRBV11-3; CDR3 protein: CASSLGQGQEETQYF; CDR3 DNA: TGTGCCAGCAGCTTAGGGCAGGGGCAAGAGGAGACCCAGTACTTC
J gene: TRBJ1-2; clone size: .; D gene: .; V gene: TRBV4-2; CDR3 protein: CASSQAADSLYGYTF; CDR3 DNA: TGTGCCAGCAGCCAAGCGGCGGACAGCCTCTATGGCTACACCTTC
J gene: TRBJ1-1; clone size: .; D gene: .; V gene: TRBV6-5; CDR3 protein: CASSSAVDEAFF; CDR3 DNA: TGTGCCAGCAGTTCTGCGGTTGATGAAGCTTTCTTT
J gene: TRBJ2-3; clone size: few; D gene: TRBD2; V gene: TRBV18; CDR3 protein: CATGLALTDTQYF; CDR3 DNA: TGTGCCACCGGACTAGCGCTCACAGATACGCAGTATTTT
J gene: TRBJ2-7; clone size: few; D gene: .; V gene: TRBV30; CDR3 protein: CAWRNPGQAYEQYF; CDR3 DNA: TGTGCCTGGAGGAATCCGGGACAAGCCTACGAGCAGTACTTC
J gene: TRBJ1-2; clone size: .; D gene: .; V gene: TRBV21-1; CDR3 protein: CASSGVGQGFYGYTF; CDR3 DNA: TGTGCCAGCAGTGGGGTGGGACAGGGCTTCTATGGCTACACCTTC
J gene: TRBJ1-4; clone size: .; D gene: .; V gene: TRBV19; CDR3 protein: CASSSVGPTNEKLFF; CDR3 DNA: TGTGCCAGTAGTTCCGTTGGGCCAACTAATGAAAAACTGTTTTTT
J gene: TRBJ2-7; clone size: .; D gene: .; V gene: TRBV5-4; CDR3 protein: CASSLAWGEYF; CDR3 DNA: TGTGCCAGCAGCTTGGCTTGGGGCGAATACTTC
J gene: TRBJ2-7; clone size: .; D gene: .; V gene: TRBV15; CDR3 protein: CATSRDGAGSYEQYF; CDR3 DNA: TGTGCCACCAGCAGAGATGGAGCAGGGTCCTACGAGCAGTACTTC
J gene: TRBJ2-1; clone size: .; D gene: .; V gene: TRBV14; CDR3 protein: CASSQDPVYNEQFF; CDR3 DNA: TGTGCCAGCAGCCAAGACCCCGTGTACAATGAGCAGTTCTTC
J gene: TRBJ2-1; clone size: .; D gene: .; V gene: TRBV5-1; CDR3 protein: CASSLFGTPGINEQFF; CDR3 DNA: TGCGCCAGCAGCTTGTTTGGGACCCCTGGGATCAATGAGCAGTTCTTC
J gene: TRBJ1-1; clone size: few; D gene: .; V gene: TRBV12-3/TRBV12-4; CDR3 protein: CASSPNWGGEAFF; CDR3 DNA: TGTGCCAGCAGCCCCAATTGGGGTGGGGAAGCTTTCTTT
J gene: TRBJ2-3; clone size: .; D gene: .; V gene: TRBV19; CDR3 protein: CASSYRGTDTQYF; CDR3 DNA: TGTGCCAGTAGTTATAGGGGCACAGATACGCAGTATTTT
J gene: TRBJ2-3; clone size: .; D gene: .; V gene: TRBV6-5; CDR3 protein: CASGLSASRPDTQYF; CDR3 DNA: TGTGCCAGCGGGCTGAGTGCTTCTAGGCCAGATACGCAGTATTTT
J gene: TRBJ2-7; clone size: .; D gene: TRBD2; V gene: TRBV29-1; CDR3 protein: CSVVASGLNYGRGEQYF; CDR3 DNA: TGCAGCGTTGTAGCTAGCGGATTAAACTATGGGCGAGGGGAGCAGTACTTC
J gene: TRBJ2-7; clone size: .; D gene: TRBD1; V gene: TRBV6-5; CDR3 protein: CASSTGTGAYEQYF; CDR3 DNA: TGTGCCAGCAGCACCGGGACAGGAGCCTACGAGCAGTACTTC
J gene: TRBJ2-2; clone size: .; D gene: TRBD2; V gene: TRBV7-9; CDR3 protein: CASSPRGGGHGELFF; CDR3 DNA: TGTGCCAGCAGCCCACGAGGCGGGGGGCACGGGGAGCTGTTTTTT
J gene: TRBJ1-1; clone size: .; D gene: .; V gene: TRBV4-1; CDR3 protein: CASSQDAVSTEAFF; CDR3 DNA: TGCGCCAGCAGCCAAGATGCGGTCTCCACTGAAGCTTTCTTT